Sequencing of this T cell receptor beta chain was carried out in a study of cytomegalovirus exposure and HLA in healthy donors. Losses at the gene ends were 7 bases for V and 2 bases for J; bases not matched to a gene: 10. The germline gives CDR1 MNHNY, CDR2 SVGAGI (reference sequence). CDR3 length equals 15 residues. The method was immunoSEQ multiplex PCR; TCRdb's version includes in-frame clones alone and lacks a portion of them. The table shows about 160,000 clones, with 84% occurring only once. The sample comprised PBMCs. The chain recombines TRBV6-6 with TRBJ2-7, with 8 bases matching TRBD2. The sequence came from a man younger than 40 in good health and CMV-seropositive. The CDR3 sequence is CASTILAGPAYEQYF. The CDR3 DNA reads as TGTGCCAGCACTATCTTAGCGGGACCAGCCTACGAGCAGTACTTC.